Listed here is a single T cell receptor (delta chain). This clone has more than one count but fewer than ten. Its antigen specificity is not known. The TCRdb protein, from a much larger clone, departs from this DNA's translation at residue 10, likely by read error; the protein shown derives from the DNA. The source of the sample is a study of γδ T cells in repeated Plasmodium falciparum infection (dated by TCRdb to about 2021). Regarding the research as a whole: In the natural-infection arm, Malian children exposed to intense seasonal malaria transmission were enrolled and compared against age and gender matched Australian children. In the study, the shaping of the human gammadelta T cell repertoire by repeated Plasmodium falciparum infection was examined using natural infection in Mali and controlled human malaria infection. Samples from controlled-infection subjects were taken at baseline, just before selected infections, and 21 days after each infection. The gammadelta TCR repertoires from Mali were analysed in two ways: cross-sectionally during periods with no transmission, and longitudinally across episodes of acute febrile malaria. Roughly 5 malaria-naive U.S. adults underwent four controlled human malaria infections by bites from P. falciparum NF54-infected Anopheles stephensi mosquitoes over about 590 days.

On the study overall, not on this receptor specifically: Repeated controlled infections appeared to drive waves of new clonotype selection in Vdelta2-negative, largely Vdelta1+, gammadelta TCR repertoires. Analysis of inter-individual variability in gammadelta T cell responses was limited by the small size of the controlled-infection cohort. The Malian cohort was drawn from a small rural village made up mostly of one ethnic group, which limits generalizability. Vgamma9/Vdelta2+ TCR repertoires kept a highly stable polyclonal repertoire across time and infection, and many TCRgamma sequences overlapped between individuals. Vdelta2-negative gammadelta TCR repertoires from Malian children appeared more clonally expanded, less diverse and less shared than those of Australian children.

Vgamma9/Vdelta2+ and Vdelta2-negative gammadelta T cell populations were flow-sorted from peripheral blood mononuclear cells for bulk TCR repertoire analysis. V and J are trimmed by 3 bases and 3 bases, and the gene matches miss 13 bases of the junction. CDR1 and CDR2 were assigned from the germline V gene as TSWWSYY and QGS. The CDR3 runs 17 amino acids, cysteine and phenylalanine included. Kept here is only the CDR3 DNA, which spans 51 bases and is read in frame from base 1. Library generation was performed with multiplex PCR. Sequencing used an Illumina MiSeq. Both TCR gamma (TRG) and TCR delta (TRD) chains were sequenced from each sorted gammadelta T cell sample. Under the source paper's analysis protocol: The repertoire analyses drew on clonotype tree plots, the accumulated frequency of the top 20 clonotypes, and diversity index (DI) and D75 metrics. Identical DNA sequences were merged into single rows after TCRdb reprocessed the public reads with CATT. These V and J calls are TCRdb output, not the study's own analysis. The sample data list around 89,000 delta-chain clones, and more than 1.4% of these were observed just once. Roughly 9.5% of the sample lies in the top ten.

Recombination joined TRDV1 with TRDJ1; the junction holds 7 bases that match TRDD3. The receptor's source is a pool of human donors (malaria-infected and uninfected, not separated). Sequencing was performed on gamma-delta T cells from blood. The CDR3 is CALGDYRWGVRADKLIF. The nucleotide sequence is given as TGTGCTCTTGGGGACTACCGCTGGGGGGTTAGGGCCGATAAACTCATCTTT.